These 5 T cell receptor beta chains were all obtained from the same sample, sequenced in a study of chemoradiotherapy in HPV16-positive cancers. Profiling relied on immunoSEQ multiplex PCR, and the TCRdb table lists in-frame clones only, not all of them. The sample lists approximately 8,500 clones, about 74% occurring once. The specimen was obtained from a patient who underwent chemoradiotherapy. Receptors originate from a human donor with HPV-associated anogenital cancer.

The CDR3 DNA reads TGTGCCAGCAGTGCGGGACAGGGGATCACTGAAGCTTTCTTT. Its protein product is CASSAGQGITEAFF. This chain connects TRBV6-1 to TRBJ1-1; 10 nucleotides line up with TRBD1. There are 14 residues in the CDR3. Losses at the gene ends were 4 bases for V and 4 bases for J; bases not matched to a gene: 3. Germline V CDR1 and CDR2: MNHNS, SASEGT.

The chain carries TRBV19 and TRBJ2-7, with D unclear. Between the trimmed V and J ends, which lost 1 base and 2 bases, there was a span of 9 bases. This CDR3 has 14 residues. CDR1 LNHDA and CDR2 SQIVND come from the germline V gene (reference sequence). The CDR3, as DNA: TGTGCCAGTAGTATAGGAGATCCGGCCTACGAGCAGTACTTC. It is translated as CASSIGDPAYEQYF.

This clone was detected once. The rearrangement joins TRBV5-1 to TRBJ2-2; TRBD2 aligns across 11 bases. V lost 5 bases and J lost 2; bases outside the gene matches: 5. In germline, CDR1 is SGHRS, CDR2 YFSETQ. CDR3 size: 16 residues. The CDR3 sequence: CASSVAGGPNTGELFF. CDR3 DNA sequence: TGCGCCAGCAGTGTAGCGGGAGGGCCTAACACCGGGGAGCTGTTTTTT.

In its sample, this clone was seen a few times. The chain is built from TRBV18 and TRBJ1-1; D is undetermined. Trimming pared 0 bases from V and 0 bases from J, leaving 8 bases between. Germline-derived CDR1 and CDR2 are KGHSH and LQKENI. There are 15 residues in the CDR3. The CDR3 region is CASSPPSTLNTEAFF. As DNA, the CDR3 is TGTGCCAGCTCACCACCCAGCACCTTGAACACTGAAGCTTTCTTT.

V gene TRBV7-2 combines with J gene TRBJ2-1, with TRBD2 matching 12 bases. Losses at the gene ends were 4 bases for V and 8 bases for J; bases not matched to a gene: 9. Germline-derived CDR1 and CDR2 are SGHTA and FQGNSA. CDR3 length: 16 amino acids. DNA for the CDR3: TGTGCCAGCAGCTCTCCGACTAGCGGGAGTTTCTATGAGCAGTTCTTC. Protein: CASSSPTSGSFYEQFF.